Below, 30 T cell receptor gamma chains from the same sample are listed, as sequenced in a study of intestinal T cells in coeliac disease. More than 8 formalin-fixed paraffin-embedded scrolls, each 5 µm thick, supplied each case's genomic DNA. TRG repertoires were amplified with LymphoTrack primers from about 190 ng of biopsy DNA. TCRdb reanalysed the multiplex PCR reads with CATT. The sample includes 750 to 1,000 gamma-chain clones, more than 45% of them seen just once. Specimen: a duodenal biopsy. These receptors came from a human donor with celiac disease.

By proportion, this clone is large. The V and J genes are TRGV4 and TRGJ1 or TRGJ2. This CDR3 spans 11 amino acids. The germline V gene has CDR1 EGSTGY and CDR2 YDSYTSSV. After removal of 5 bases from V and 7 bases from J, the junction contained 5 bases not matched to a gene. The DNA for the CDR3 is TGTGCCACCTGGGTAAGGTATAAGAAACTCTTT. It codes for CATWVRYKKLF.

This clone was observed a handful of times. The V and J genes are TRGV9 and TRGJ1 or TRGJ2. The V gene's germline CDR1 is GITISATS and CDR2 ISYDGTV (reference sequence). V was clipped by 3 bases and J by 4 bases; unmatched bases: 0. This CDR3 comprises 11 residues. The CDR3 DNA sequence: TGTGCCTTGTGGGAGTATTATAAGAAACTCTTT. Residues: CALWEYYKKLF.

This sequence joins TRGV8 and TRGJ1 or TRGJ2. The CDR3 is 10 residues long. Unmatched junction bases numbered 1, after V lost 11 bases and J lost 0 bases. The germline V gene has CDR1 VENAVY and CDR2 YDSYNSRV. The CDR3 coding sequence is TGTGCCAGGAATTATTATAAGAAACTCTTT. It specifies CARNYYKKLF.

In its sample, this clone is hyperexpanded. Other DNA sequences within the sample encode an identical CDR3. CDR3 region: CAAWTFRTTGWFKIF. The CDR3 region has the DNA TGTGCTGCGTGGACTTTTCGTACCACTGGTTGGTTCAAGATATTT. The rearrangement links TRGV10 to TRGJP1. TRGV10 carries the ORF label, with uncertain function. This CDR3 has 15 residues. V lost 8 bases and J lost 1; bases outside the gene matches: 8.

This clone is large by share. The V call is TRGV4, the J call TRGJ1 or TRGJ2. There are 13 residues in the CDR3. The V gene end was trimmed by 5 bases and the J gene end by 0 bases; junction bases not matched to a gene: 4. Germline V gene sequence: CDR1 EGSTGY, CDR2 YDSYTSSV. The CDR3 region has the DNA TGTGCCACCTGGGTGCCGAATTATTATAAGAAACTCTTT. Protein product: CATWVPNYYKKLF.

This chain's CDR3 is CATWSKTCVSDWIKTF. The CDR3 DNA follows: TGTGCCACCTGGTCAAAAACCTGTGTAAGTGATTGGATCAAGACGTTT. This chain uses TRGV2 with TRGJP2. This CDR3 has 16 amino acids. Per the germline V gene, CDR1 is EGSNGY and CDR2 is YDSYNSKV. The J segment lost 5 bases and the V segment lost 6 bases, leaving 15 bases of the junction unmatched.

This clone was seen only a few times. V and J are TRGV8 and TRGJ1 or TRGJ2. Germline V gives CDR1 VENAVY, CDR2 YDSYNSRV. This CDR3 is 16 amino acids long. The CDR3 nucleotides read TGTGCACCTGGGATAAGACCCCCGAGGATTTATTATAAGAAACTCTTT. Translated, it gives CAPGIRPPRIYYKKLF.

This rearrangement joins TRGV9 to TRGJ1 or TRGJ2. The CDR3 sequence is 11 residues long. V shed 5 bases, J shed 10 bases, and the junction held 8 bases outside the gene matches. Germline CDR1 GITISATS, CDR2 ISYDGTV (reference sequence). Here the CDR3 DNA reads TGTGCCTTGTGGGGAGCTCTAAAGAAACTCTTT. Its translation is CALWGALKKLF.

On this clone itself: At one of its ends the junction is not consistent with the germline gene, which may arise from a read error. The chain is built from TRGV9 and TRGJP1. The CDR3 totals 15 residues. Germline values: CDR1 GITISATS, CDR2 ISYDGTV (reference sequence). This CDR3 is CALWEVQDHGWFKIF. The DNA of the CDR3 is TGTGCCTTGTGGGAGGTGCAGGACCATGGTTGGTTCAAGATATTC.

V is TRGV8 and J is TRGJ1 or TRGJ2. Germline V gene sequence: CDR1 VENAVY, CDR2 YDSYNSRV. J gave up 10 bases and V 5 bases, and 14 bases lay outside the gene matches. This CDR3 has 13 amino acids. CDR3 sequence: CATWVGGKMKKLF. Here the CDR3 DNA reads TGTGCCACCTGGGTCGGCGGGAAGATGAAGAAACTCTTT.

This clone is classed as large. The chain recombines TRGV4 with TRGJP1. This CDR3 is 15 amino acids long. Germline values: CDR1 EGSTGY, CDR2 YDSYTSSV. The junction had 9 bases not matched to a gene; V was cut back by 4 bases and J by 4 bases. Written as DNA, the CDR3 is TGTGCCACCTGGGACTCGGTTATCACTGGTTGGTTCAAGATATTT. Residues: CATWDSVITGWFKIF.

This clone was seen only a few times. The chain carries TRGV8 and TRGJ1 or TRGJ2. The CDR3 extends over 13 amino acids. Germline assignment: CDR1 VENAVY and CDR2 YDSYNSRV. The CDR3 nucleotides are TGTGCACCTGGACAGGGAACTTATTATAAGAAACTCTTT. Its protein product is CAPGQGTYYKKLF.

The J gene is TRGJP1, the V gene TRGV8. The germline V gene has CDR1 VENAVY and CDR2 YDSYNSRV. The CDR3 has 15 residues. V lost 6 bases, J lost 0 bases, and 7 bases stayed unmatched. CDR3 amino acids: CATWIRNTTGWFKIF. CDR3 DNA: TGTGCCACCTGGATCCGGAATACCACTGGTTGGTTCAAGATATTT.

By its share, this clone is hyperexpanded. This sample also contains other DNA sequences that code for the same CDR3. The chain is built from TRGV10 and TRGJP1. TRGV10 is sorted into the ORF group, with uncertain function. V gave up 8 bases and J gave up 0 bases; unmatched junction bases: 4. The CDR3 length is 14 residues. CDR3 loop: CAAWEYTTGWFKIF. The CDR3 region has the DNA TGTGCTGCGTGGGAGTATACCACTGGTTGGTTCAAGATATTT.

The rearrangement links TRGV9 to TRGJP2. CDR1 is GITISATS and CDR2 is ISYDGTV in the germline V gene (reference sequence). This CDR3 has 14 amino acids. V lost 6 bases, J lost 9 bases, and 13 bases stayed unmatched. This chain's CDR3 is CALWSSVVYWIKTF. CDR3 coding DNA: TGTGCCTTGTGGAGCTCCGTAGTGTATTGGATCAAGACGTTT.

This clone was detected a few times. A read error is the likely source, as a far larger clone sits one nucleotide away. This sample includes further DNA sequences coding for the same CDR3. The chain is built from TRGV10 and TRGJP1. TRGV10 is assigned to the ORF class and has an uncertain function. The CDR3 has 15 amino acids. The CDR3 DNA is TGCGCTGCGTGGACTTTTCGTACCACTGGTTGGTTCAAGATATTT. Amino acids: CAAWTFRTTGWFKIF.

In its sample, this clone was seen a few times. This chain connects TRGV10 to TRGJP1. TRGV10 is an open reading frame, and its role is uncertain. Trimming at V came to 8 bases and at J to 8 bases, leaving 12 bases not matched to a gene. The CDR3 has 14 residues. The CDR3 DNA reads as TGTGCTGCGTGGGATCTAATGGGGGGTTGGTTCAAGATATTT. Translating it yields CAAWDLMGGWFKIF.

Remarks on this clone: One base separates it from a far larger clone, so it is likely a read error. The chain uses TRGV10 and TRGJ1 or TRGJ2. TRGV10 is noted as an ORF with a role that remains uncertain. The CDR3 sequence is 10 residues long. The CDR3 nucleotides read TGTGCTGCGTGGGATAAGGAGAAGCTCTTT. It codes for CAAWDKEKLF.

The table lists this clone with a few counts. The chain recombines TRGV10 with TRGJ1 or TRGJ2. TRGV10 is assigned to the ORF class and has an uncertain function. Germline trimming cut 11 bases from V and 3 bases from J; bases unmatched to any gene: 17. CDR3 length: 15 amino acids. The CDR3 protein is CAALGLSPLYYKKLF. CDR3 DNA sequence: TGTGCTGCGCTGGGATTATCCCCGCTTTATTATAAGAAACTCTTT.

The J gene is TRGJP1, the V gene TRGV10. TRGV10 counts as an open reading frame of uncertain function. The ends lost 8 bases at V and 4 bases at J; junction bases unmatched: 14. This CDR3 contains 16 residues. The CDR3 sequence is CAAWDRDFGTGWFKIF. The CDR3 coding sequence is TGTGCTGCGTGGGATAGAGATTTTGGCACTGGTTGGTTCAAGATATTT.

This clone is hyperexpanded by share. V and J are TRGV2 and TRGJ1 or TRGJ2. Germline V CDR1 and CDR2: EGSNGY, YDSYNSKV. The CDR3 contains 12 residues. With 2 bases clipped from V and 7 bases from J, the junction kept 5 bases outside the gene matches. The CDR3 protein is CATWDERYKKLF. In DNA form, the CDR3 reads TGTGCCACCTGGGACGAGCGCTATAAGAAACTCTTT.

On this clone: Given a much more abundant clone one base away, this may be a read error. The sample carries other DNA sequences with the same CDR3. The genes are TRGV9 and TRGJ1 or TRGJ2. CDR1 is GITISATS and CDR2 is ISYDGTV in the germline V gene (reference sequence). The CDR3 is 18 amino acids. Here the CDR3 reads CALWEVPDLARNYYKKLF. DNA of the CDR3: TGTGCCTTGTGGGAGGTACCTGACCTAGCCCGAAATTATTATAAGAAGCTCTTT.

The CDR3 bases are TGTGCCACCTGGGACGTGTCTCCGAGAGGGAAACTCTTT. Amino acid sequence: CATWDVSPRGKLF. The chain joins TRGV4 to TRGJ1 or TRGJ2. V dropped 4 bases and J dropped 12; count of bases not matched to a gene: 15. This CDR3 comprises 13 residues. In germline, CDR1 is EGSTGY, CDR2 YDSYTSSV.

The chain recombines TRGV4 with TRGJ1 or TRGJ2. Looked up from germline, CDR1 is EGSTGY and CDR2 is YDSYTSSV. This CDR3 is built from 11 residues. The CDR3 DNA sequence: TGTGCACCTCGAGAGGCCGATAAGAAACTCTTT. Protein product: CAPREADKKLF.

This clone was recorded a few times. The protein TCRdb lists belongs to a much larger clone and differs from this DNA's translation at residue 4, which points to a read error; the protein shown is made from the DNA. CDR3 DNA: TGTGCTGCGCGGGATTATGCAAGAAATTATTATAAGAAACTCTTT. The encoded protein is CAARDYARNYYKKLF. The rearrangement uses TRGV10 and TRGJ1 or TRGJ2. Being an ORF, TRGV10 has a function that is uncertain. The length of the CDR3 is 15 residues. V was clipped by 11 bases and J by 1 base; unmatched bases: 15.

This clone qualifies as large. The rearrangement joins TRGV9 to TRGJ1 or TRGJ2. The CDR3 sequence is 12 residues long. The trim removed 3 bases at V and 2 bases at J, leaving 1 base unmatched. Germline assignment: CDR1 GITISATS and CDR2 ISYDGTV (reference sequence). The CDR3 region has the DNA TGTGCCTTGTGGGAGCATTATTATAAGAAACTCTTT. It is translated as CALWEHYYKKLF.

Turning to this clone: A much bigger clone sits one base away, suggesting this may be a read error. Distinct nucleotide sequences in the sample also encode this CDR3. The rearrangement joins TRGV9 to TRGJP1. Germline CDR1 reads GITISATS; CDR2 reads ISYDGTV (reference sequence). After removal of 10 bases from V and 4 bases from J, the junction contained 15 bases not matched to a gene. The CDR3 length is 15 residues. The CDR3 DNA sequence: TGTGCCTTATCTACGAAGACTATCACTGGTTGGTTCAAGATATTT. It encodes CALSTKTITGWFKIF.

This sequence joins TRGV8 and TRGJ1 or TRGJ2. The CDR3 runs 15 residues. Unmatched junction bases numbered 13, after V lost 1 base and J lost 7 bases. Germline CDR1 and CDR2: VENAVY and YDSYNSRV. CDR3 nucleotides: TGTGCCACCTGGGATAGAGGTAGCTTGGTATATAAGAAACTCTTT. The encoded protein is CATWDRGSLVYKKLF.

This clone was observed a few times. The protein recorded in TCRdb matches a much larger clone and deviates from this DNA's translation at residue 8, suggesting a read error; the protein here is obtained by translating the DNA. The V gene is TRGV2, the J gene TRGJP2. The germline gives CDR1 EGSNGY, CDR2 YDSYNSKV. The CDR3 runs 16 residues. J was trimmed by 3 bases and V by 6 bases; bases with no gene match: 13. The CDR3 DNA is TGTGCCACCTGGTCAAAAAACCCGTGTAGTGATTGGATCAAGACGTTT. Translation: CATWSKNPCSDWIKTF.

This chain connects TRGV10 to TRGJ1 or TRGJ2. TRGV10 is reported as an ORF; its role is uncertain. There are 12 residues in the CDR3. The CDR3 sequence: CARWGISYKKLF. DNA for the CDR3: TGTGCGCGTTGGGGAATTAGTTATAAGAAACTCTTT.